This T cell receptor beta chain was obtained from a study of shared clonotypes between healthy human individuals. Study at large: The composition of the donors was a couple of women and a few men aged 18 to 49.

Deep level was the assay's run setting. Investigators spread the genomic DNA of each subset evenly over several immunoSEQ plates. Sequencing on ten immunoSEQ deep assay plates was performed for unsorted PBMC DNA. Sequencing was performed with immunoSEQ multiplex PCR; in TCRdb, only in-frame clones are kept and a portion is missing. The sample has some 480,000 clones, 79% seen once. Per germline, CDR1 KGHSH and CDR2 LQKENI. The CDR3 contains 15 residues. Trimming shortened V by 7 bases and J by 3 bases, and 16 bases separated the two germline ends. V usage is TRBV18 and J usage is TRBJ2-4; D remains ambiguous. Sequenced: PBMCs. The receptor was isolated from a woman aged 40 to 50 in good health. Some clones in this sample may be carry-over from other donors' samples. DNA of the CDR3: TGTGCCAGCTTTGCCCCCCAGTGGAGCAAAAACATTCAGTACTTC. It codes for CASFAPQWSKNIQYF.